The clone carrying this T cell receptor (beta chain) occurred a few times. Its antigen is still unknown. Patients having uncontrolled infection, another autoimmune disease, pregnancy or lactation were not included. Clinical symptoms, serum thyroxine, TRAb, thyroid ultrasound and orbital computed tomography established diagnosis. RNA transcripts yielded amplified TCR beta CDR3 regions. With the HTBI primer set, the TCR CDR3 went through a first round of RT-PCR. In TCRdb, the multiplex PCR reads were re-called with MiXCR into one record per CDR3 protein. The data hold about 640,000 distinct CDR3 sequences, with 20% observed a single time. The source of the sample is a study of T cells in Graves' hyperthyroidism and ophthalmopathy. Study-wide findings and caveats: The model's output predicted ophthalmopathy at a median of approximately 6.5 months prior to onset.

The clonotype originates from a man aged 25-45 years with Graves' ophthalmopathy. Sequencing input: blood.

CDR3 nucleotides: TGTGCCAGCAGCCGCATGGCGGATCAAGAGACCCAGTACTTC. It yields the protein CASSRMADQETQYF. The gene calls are TRBV13 and TRBJ2-5; no reliable D call. CDR3 length: 14 residues. Trimming removed 5 bases at V and 2 bases at J, with 12 bases between. Germline V gene data show CDR1 as PRHDT and CDR2 as FYEKMQ (reference sequence).